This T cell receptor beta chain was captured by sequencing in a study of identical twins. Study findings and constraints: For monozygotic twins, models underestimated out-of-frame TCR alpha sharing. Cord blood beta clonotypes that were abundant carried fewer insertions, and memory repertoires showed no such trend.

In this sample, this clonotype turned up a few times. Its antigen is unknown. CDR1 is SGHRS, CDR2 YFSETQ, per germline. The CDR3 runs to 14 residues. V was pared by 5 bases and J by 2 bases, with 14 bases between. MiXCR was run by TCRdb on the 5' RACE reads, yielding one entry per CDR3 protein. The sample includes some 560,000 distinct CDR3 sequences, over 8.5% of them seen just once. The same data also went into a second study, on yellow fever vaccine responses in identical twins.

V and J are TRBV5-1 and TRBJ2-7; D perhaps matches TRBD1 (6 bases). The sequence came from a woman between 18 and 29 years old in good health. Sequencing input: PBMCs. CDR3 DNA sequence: TGCGCCAGCAGAACGACAGGACCAACCTACGAGCAGTACTTC. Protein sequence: CASRTTGPTYEQYF.